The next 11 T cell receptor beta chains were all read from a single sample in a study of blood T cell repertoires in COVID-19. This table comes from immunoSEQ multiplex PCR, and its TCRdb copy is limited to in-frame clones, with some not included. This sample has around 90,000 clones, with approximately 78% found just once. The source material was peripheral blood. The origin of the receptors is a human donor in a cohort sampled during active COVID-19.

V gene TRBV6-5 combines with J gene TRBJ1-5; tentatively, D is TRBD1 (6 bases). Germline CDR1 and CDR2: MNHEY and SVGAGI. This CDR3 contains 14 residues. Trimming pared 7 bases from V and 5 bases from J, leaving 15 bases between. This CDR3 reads CASKRQVMDQPQHF. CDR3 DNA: TGTGCCAGCAAACGACAGGTTATGGATCAGCCCCAGCATTTT.

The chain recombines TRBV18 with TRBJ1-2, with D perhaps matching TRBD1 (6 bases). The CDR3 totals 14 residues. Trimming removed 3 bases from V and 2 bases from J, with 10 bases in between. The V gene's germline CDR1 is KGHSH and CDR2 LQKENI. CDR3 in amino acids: CASSPGQGNYGYTF. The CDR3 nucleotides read TGTGCCAGCTCACCTGGGCAGGGGAACTATGGCTACACCTTC.

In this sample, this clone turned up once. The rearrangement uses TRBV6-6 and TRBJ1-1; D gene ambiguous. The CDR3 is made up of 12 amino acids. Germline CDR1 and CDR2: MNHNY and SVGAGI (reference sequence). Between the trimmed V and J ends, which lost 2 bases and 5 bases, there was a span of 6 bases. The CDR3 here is CASSYAGTEAFF. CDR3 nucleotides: TGTGCCAGCAGTTACGCCGGGACTGAAGCTTTCTTT.

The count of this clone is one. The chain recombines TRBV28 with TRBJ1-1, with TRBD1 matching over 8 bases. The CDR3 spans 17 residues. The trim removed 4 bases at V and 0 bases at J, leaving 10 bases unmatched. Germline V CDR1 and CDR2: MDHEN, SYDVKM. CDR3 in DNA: TGTGCCAGCAGTTACCTCGGACAGGGCGGGATGAACACTGAAGCTTTCTTT. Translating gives CASSYLGQGGMNTEAFF.

CDR3 sequence: CAWAAGQGIGLGEKLFF. In DNA form, the CDR3 reads TGTGCCTGGGCTGCGGGACAGGGGATAGGCCTGGGGGAAAAACTGTTTTTT. The chain combines TRBV30 with TRBJ1-4; 10 bases are a match to TRBD1. V lost 5 bases, J lost 8 bases, and 17 bases stayed unmatched. CDR1 and CDR2 from the germline V gene are GTSNPN and SVGIG (reference sequence). This CDR3 has 17 amino acids.

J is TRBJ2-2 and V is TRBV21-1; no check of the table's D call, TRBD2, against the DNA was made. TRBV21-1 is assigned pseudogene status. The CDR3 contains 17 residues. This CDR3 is CASSKGGESSDTGELFF. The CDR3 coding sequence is TGTGCCAGCAGCAAAGGAGGGGAATCTAGCGATACCGGGGAGCTGTTTTTT.

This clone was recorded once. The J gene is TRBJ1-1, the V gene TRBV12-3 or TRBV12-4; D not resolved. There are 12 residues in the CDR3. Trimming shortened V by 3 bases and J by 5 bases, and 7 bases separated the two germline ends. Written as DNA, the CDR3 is TGTGCCAGCAGTTTTAGTTTGACTGAAGCTTTCTTT. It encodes CASSFSLTEAFF.

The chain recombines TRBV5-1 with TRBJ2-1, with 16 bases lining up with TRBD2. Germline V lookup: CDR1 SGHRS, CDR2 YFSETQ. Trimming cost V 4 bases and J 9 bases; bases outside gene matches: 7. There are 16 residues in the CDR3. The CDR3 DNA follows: TGCGCCAGCAGCACCGGGACTAGCGGGGGGGAAAGTGAGCAGTTCTTC. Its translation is CASSTGTSGGESEQFF. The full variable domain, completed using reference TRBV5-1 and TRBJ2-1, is KAGVTQTPRYLIKTRGQQVTLSCSPISGHRSVSWYQQTPGQGLQFLFEYFSETQRNKGNFPGRFSGRQFSNSRSEMNVSTLELGDSALYLCASSTGTSGGESEQFFGPGTRLTVL.

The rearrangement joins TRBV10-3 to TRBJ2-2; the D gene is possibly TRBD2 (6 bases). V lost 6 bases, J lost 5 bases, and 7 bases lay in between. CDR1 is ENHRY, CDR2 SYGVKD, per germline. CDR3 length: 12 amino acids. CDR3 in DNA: TGTGCCATCAGGGGGGGTACCGGGGAGCTGTTTTTT. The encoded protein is CAIRGGTGELFF.

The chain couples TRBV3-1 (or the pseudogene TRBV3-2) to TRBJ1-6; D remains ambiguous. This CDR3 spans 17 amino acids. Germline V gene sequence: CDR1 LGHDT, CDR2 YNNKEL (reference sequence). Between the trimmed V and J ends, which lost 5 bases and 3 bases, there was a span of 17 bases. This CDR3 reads CASSFAGCRNYNSPLHF. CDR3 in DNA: TGTGCCAGCAGCTTCGCCGGTTGCAGGAACTATAATTCACCCCTCCACTTT.

The CDR3 spells CASSYDTGTAEAFF. The CDR3 DNA sequence: TGTGCCAGCAGTTACGACACCGGGACAGCTGAAGCTTTCTTT. J is TRBJ1-1 and V is TRBV6-6; 7 nucleotides agree with TRBD1. This CDR3 contains 14 residues. CDR1 is MNHNY, CDR2 SVGAGI, per germline (reference sequence). Trimming removed 2 bases from V and 6 bases from J; junction bases left unmatched: 6.